The clone carrying this T cell receptor beta chain was recorded a few times. Its specificity is not known. This specimen comes from a study of T-cell reconstitution after alpha-beta-depleted transplantation in children. Study-wide results and limits: Several patients had high TCRbeta diversity at day 60; it came from surviving recipient T cells and thymic progenitors. When one year had passed after transplant, most T-cell counts and diversity came from newly produced T cells. Reportedly, roughly two months post-transplant, alpha-beta T cells arose from several hundred expanded graft clones.

The CDR3 length is 15 residues. Germline-derived CDR1 and CDR2 are MGHRA and YSYEKL. The J segment lost 8 bases and the V segment lost 1 base, leaving 6 bases of the junction unmatched. Library preparation (for TCRbeta) was performed with unique molecular identifiers. TCRdb called the PCR reads again in MiXCR, with one record for every CDR3 protein. Altogether a few hundred thousand distinct CDR3 sequences are present, 25% to 30% being singletons, with the ten largest covering about 35%. The chain couples TRBV4-1 to TRBJ2-1; 9 bases match TRBD2. This sequence was found in a boy in the first two years of life with Wiskott-Aldrich syndrome, due to receive a stem cell transplant. The sequences come from PBMCs, collected before TCRalphabeta/CD19-depleted stem cell transplant. The DNA of the CDR3 is TGCGCCAGCAGCCAAGTGCAAGCGGGAGGCTATGAGCAGTTCTTC. Translating it yields CASSQVQAGGYEQFF.